The 22 T cell receptor beta chains below were found in one sample sequenced in a study of T cells in Graves' hyperthyroidism and ophthalmopathy. The source material, RNA transcripts, was used to amplify TCR beta CDR3 regions. Primed by the HTBI set, a first-round RT-PCR was run on the TCR CDR3. TCRdb re-called the multiplex PCR reads with MiXCR, one entry per CDR3 protein. Of roughly 600,000 distinct CDR3 sequences in the sample, about 14% were seen once. Material for sequencing was blood. Every receptor here comes from a woman in her forties or fifties with Graves' ophthalmopathy.

The genes are TRBV7-2 and TRBJ2-7, with 10 positions matching TRBD2. The ends lost 2 bases at V and 2 bases at J; junction bases unmatched: 3. Germline V CDR1 and CDR2: SGHTA, FQGNSA. The CDR3 length is 15 residues. The CDR3 sequence: CASSLLLAGPYEQYF. CDR3 coding DNA: TGTGCCAGCAGCTTATTACTAGCGGGGCCCTACGAGCAGTACTTC.

Remarks on this clonotype: A read error may be the cause here, since a much bigger clone is one base away. This chain uses TRBV6-9 with TRBJ2-5; D might be TRBD1 or TRBD2, each matching 5 bases. This CDR3 contains 13 residues. Deletions cut 7 bases from V and 7 bases from J, with 16 bases between. Per the germline V gene, CDR1 is MNHGY and CDR2 is SVAAGI. CDR3 residues: CASTYEVGGTQYF. Here the CDR3 DNA reads TGTGCCAGCACTTACGAGGTTGGGGGGACCCAGTACTTC.

There are a few counts of this clonotype. V usage is TRBV20-1 and J usage is TRBJ2-3; unclear D gene. V lost 0 bases and J lost 0, with 13 bases in between. Per germline, CDR1 DFQATT and CDR2 SNEGSKA (reference sequence). There are 16 residues in the CDR3. This chain's CDR3 is CSARDPGTSSTDTQYF. In nucleotides, the CDR3 is TGCAGTGCTAGAGATCCCGGAACATCTAGCACAGATACGCAGTATTTT.

This clonotype was observed a few times. The chain uses TRBV14 and TRBJ2-7, with a tentative D call TRBD1 (5 bases). V lost 3 bases and J lost 3, with 12 bases in between. Looked up from germline, CDR1 is SGHDN and CDR2 is FVKESK. The CDR3 extends over 14 amino acids. The CDR3 sequence: CASSQRQGLYEQYF. The CDR3 DNA reads TGTGCCAGCAGCCAGAGGCAGGGCCTCTACGAGCAGTACTTC. Full variable domain (missing parts from reference TRBV14 and TRBJ2-7): EAGVTQFPSHSVIEKGQTVTLRCDPISGHDNLYWYRRVMGKEIKFLLHFVKESKQDESGMPNNRFLAERTGGTYSTLKVQPAELEDSGVYFCASSQRQGLYEQYFGPGTRLTVT.

Notes on this clonotype: This may stem from a read error, because a much larger clone lies one nucleotide away. The chain carries TRBV27 and TRBJ2-1, with TRBD2 matching 11 bases. CDR3 length: 17 amino acids. V was pared by 7 bases and J by 5 bases, with 13 bases of the junction left unmatched. Per germline, CDR1 MNHEY and CDR2 SMNVEV (reference sequence). The CDR3, as DNA: TGTGCCAGCAATCACGTTAGGGGACTAGCGGCCGACAATGAGCAGTTCTTC. Its protein product is CASNHVRGLAADNEQFF.

This clonotype has a count of ten or more. This rearrangement joins TRBV20-1 to TRBJ2-7; D unclear. In germline, CDR1 is DFQATT, CDR2 SNEGSKA (reference sequence). V was shortened by 2 bases and J by 2 bases, with 7 bases between the two germline ends. This CDR3 has 12 amino acids. Written as DNA, the CDR3 is TGCAGTGCTAGATCCGAAGCCTACGAGCAGTACTTC. Its protein is CSARSEAYEQYF.

This clonotype has at least ten counts. This chain connects TRBV6-1 to TRBJ2-1; maybe TRBD1 (5 bases). Trimming removed 5 bases at V and 12 bases at J, with 14 bases between. Germline V gene sequence: CDR1 MNHNS, CDR2 SASEGT. The CDR3 has 12 amino acids. In DNA form, the CDR3 reads TGTGCCAGCAGTTCCCCCGAAAGGGGGCAGTTCTTC. Translation gives CASSSPERGQFF.

The table lists this clonotype with a few counts. The rearrangement uses TRBV27 and TRBJ1-5, with D unclear. This CDR3 is 15 amino acids long. V lost 5 bases and J lost 1, with 12 bases in between. Germline V gives CDR1 MNHEY, CDR2 SMNVEV (reference sequence). This chain's CDR3 is CASSTLGISNQPQHF. In DNA form, the CDR3 reads TGTGCCAGCAGTACCCTAGGGATAAGCAATCAGCCCCAGCATTTT.

This clonotype occurred a few times. This chain uses TRBV5-1 with TRBJ1-2, with TRBD1 as a possible D gene (5 bases). Trimming cost V 0 bases and J 1 base, with 10 bases left between them. The CDR3 has 15 residues. Germline V gene data show CDR1 as SGHRS and CDR2 as YFSETQ. CDR3 nucleotide sequence: TGCGCCAGCAGCTTGGGCCCAGGGTTTAACTATGGCTACACCTTC. Residues: CASSLGPGFNYGYTF. The full variable domain, completed using reference TRBV5-1 and TRBJ1-2, is KAGVTQTPRYLIKTRGQQVTLSCSPISGHRSVSWYQQTPGQGLQFLFEYFSETQRNKGNFPGRFSGRQFSNSRSEMNVSTLELGDSALYLCASSLGPGFNYGYTFGSGTRLTVV.

This clonotype was seen only a few times. One end of the junction fails to match germline, which may point to a read error. The V gene is TRBV7-3, the J gene TRBJ1-3; 7 positions match TRBD1. Germline V gene data show CDR1 as SGHTA and CDR2 as FQGTGA. The CDR3 is 15 amino acids. The CDR3 nucleotides are TGTGCCAGCAGCTCGAGACAGGGCTCTGGAAGCACCATATATTTT. Translating it yields CASSSRQGSGSTIYF.

This clonotype has a count of ten or more. The chain has TRBV29-1 and TRBJ2-1; 7 bases map to TRBD1. The CDR3 is 11 residues long. In germline, CDR1 is SQVTM, CDR2 ANQGSEA. CDR3 in amino acids: CIGTAYNEQFF. Here the CDR3 DNA reads TGCATCGGGACAGCCTACAATGAGCAGTTCTTC.

The V gene is TRBV6-2 or TRBV6-3, the J gene TRBJ2-1, with 12 positions matching TRBD2. Germline V lookup: CDR1 MNHEY, CDR2 SVGEGT. The V gene end was trimmed by 5 bases and the J gene end by 9 bases; junction bases not matched to a gene: 11. The CDR3 length is 16 residues. DNA for the CDR3: TGTGCCAGCAGTGACCAGACTAGCGGGAGAACGGGTGAGCAGTTCTTC. Translation gives CASSDQTSGRTGEQFF.

Many counts were recorded for this clonotype. The chain joins TRBV12-3 or TRBV12-4 to TRBJ2-1; D could derive from TRBD1 or TRBD2 (6 bases each). V was trimmed by 4 bases and J by 4 bases, leaving 17 bases between them. The CDR3 totals 16 residues. The CDR3 DNA sequence: TGTGCCAGCAGTTCCCTTAGGGGGGAGTCTTACAATGAGCAGTTCTTC. Translation: CASSSLRGESYNEQFF.

This chain links TRBV4-3 with TRBJ2-1, with TRBD1 identical over 7 bases. The V gene end was trimmed by 3 bases and the J gene end by 7 bases; junction bases not matched to a gene: 9. Per the germline V gene, CDR1 is LGHNA and CDR2 is YSLEER. The CDR3 extends over 15 amino acids. For the CDR3, the DNA is TGCGCCAGCAGCCAGGGGAAGGGGGCTAGTAATGAGCAGTTCTTC. Translation: CASSQGKGASNEQFF.

The chain carries TRBV7-3 and TRBJ2-3; 11 nucleotides line up with TRBD2. Unmatched junction bases numbered 8, after V lost 4 bases and J lost 2 bases. Per germline, CDR1 SGHTA and CDR2 FQGTGA. There are 17 residues in the CDR3. CDR3 protein: CASSSYRLAGLTDTQYF. The CDR3 DNA is TGTGCCAGCAGCTCATATCGACTAGCGGGACTCACAGATACGCAGTATTTT.

This clonotype was recorded many times. The chain couples TRBV7-9 to TRBJ2-7, with D perhaps being TRBD1 or TRBD2 (6 bases each). Trimming stripped 1 base from V and 4 bases from J, with 17 bases between. The germline CDR1 and CDR2 sequences are SEHNR and FQNEAQ (reference sequence). The CDR3 has 16 amino acids. The CDR3 DNA follows: TGTGCCAGCAGCTTAGAACGGGGGCCACCACCTTACGAGCAGTACTTC. The encoded protein is CASSLERGPPPYEQYF.

This clonotype was counted at least ten times. The chain has TRBV6-1 and TRBJ2-5; TRBD1 matches at 10 bases. V trimming: 5 bases; J trimming: 5 bases; junction bases outside the gene matches: 5. Germline V gives CDR1 MNHNS, CDR2 SASEGT. CDR3 length: 14 residues. The CDR3 sequence: CASSRQGAVETQYF. CDR3 DNA sequence: TGTGCCAGCAGTCGACAGGGGGCTGTGGAGACCCAGTACTTC.

The chain links TRBV20-1 to TRBJ2-7, with 14 bases matching TRBD2. V trimming: 3 bases; J trimming: 6 bases; junction bases outside the gene matches: 7. The CDR3 consists of 15 residues. From germline, CDR1 is DFQATT and CDR2 SNEGSKA (reference sequence). CDR3 nucleotides: TGCAGTGCTAGGGGACTAGCGGGAGTAGGAGGCGAGCAGTACTTC. Translated: CSARGLAGVGGEQYF.

In its sample, this clonotype was seen many times. The V and J genes are TRBV5-1 and TRBJ1-1; 11 bases are shared with TRBD1. CDR3 length equals 15 residues. Trimming cost V 0 bases and J 7 bases; bases outside gene matches: 5. Germline V gives CDR1 SGHRS, CDR2 YFSETQ. The CDR3 region has the DNA TGCGCCAGCAGCTTGGGGACCGGGACAGGGGGTGAAGCTTTCTTT. Protein product: CASSLGTGTGGEAFF.

This clonotype was seen ten or more times. J is TRBJ2-5 and V is TRBV5-1, with D maybe TRBD1 (5 bases). Looked up from germline, CDR1 is SGHRS and CDR2 is YFSETQ. V was cut by 3 bases and J by 9 bases, with 18 bases left in between. The CDR3 is 14 residues long. The CDR3 spells CASSSQSGEGAQYF. CDR3 DNA sequence: TGCGCCAGCAGCTCCCAGTCGGGCGAAGGGGCCCAGTACTTC.

Only a few counts were recorded for this clonotype. The V call is TRBV3-1, the J call TRBJ2-1; 14 bases are shared with TRBD2. The CDR3 has 19 residues. Trimming took 3 bases from V and 1 from J; bases not matched to a gene: 8. Germline-derived CDR1 and CDR2 are LGHDT and YNNKEL (reference sequence). The CDR3: CASSHRLAGGSFSYNEQFF. As DNA, the CDR3 is TGTGCCAGCAGCCATAGACTAGCGGGAGGGTCCTTTTCCTACAATGAGCAGTTCTTC.

The V gene is TRBV20-1, the J gene TRBJ2-7; no reliable D call. The germline gives CDR1 DFQATT, CDR2 SNEGSKA (reference sequence). CDR3 size: 13 residues. Trimming took off 6 bases at V and 2 bases at J, with 14 bases between the two ends. CDR3 sequence (DNA): TGCAGTGCCCACTCGCACCAGGCCTACGAGCAGTACTTC. Translated, it gives CSAHSHQAYEQYF.